The 8 T cell receptor beta chains below all came from one sample that was sequenced in a study of blood T cell repertoires in COVID-19. Assay: immunoSEQ multiplex PCR; the TCRdb copy retains only in-frame clones and omits some. The data show more than 400,000 clones, 90% seen once. Sequenced input: PBMCs or T cells enriched from blood (not recorded which). The receptor source for this set is a man younger than 30 who had recovered from COVID-19.

This chain joins TRBV6-1 and TRBJ2-3, with 7 bases matching TRBD2. This CDR3 has 14 residues. The V gene end was trimmed by 3 bases and the J gene end by 8 bases; junction bases not matched to a gene: 8. Germline V CDR1 and CDR2: MNHNS, SASEGT. CDR3 protein: CASSDELSGFTQYF. The DNA for the CDR3 is TGTGCCAGCAGTGACGAACTTAGCGGGTTTACGCAGTATTTT.

The chain links TRBV7-9 to TRBJ1-2; D unresolved. V lost 4 bases, J lost 4 bases, and 28 bases lay in between. The CDR3 consists of 19 residues. The germline gives CDR1 SEHNR, CDR2 FQNEAQ (reference sequence). This chain's CDR3 is CASSSTTPTRRNPLYGYTF. The CDR3 DNA sequence: TGTGCCAGCAGCTCCACCACCCCCACTAGACGCAACCCCCTCTATGGCTACACCTTC. Supplemented by reference TRBV7-9 and TRBJ1-2, the full variable domain reads DTGVSQNPRHKITKRGQNVTFRCDPISEHNRLYWYRQTLGQGPEFLTYFQNEAQLEKSRLLSDRFSAERPKGSFSTLEIQRTEQGDSAMYLCASSSTTPTRRNPLYGYTFGSGTRLTVV.

The genes are TRBV27 and TRBJ1-4; 8 nucleotides match TRBD1. Germline CDR1 MNHEY, CDR2 SMNVEV (reference sequence). Trimming at V came to 6 bases and at J to 5 bases, leaving 5 bases not matched to a gene. This CDR3 has 14 residues. The CDR3: CASRRTGTNEKLFF. Written as DNA, the CDR3 is TGTGCCAGCAGACGGACAGGGACAAATGAAAAACTGTTTTTT.

This chain connects TRBV29-1 to TRBJ2-1, with D perhaps TRBD2 (6 bases). The germline V and J ends were trimmed by 1 base and 6 bases, with 10 bases remaining between them. The CDR3 consists of 13 residues. CDR1 and CDR2 from the germline V gene are SQVTM and ANQGSEA. CDR3 sequence: CSVEGPGGNEQFF. Written as DNA, the CDR3 is TGCAGCGTTGAAGGTCCCGGGGGCAATGAGCAGTTCTTC.

The V and J genes are TRBV27 and TRBJ2-7; the D is unclear. CDR1 and CDR2 from the germline V gene are MNHEY and SMNVEV (reference sequence). The ends were cut back, 4 bases at V and 6 bases at J, with 16 bases in the middle. CDR3 size: 14 residues. CDR3 sequence: CASSSPNMPTEQYF. In DNA form, the CDR3 reads TGTGCCAGCAGTTCCCCCAACATGCCCACCGAGCAGTACTTC.

V usage is TRBV6-5 and J usage is TRBJ2-5, with D maybe TRBD2 (5 bases). Germline V lookup: CDR1 MNHEY, CDR2 SVGAGI. V shed 6 bases and J shed 1 base, with 15 bases lying between them. CDR3 length: 15 amino acids. In DNA form, the CDR3 reads TGTGCCAGCAGCGAGGGTGGTGGAACCCAAGAGACCCAGTACTTC. Translating it yields CASSEGGGTQETQYF.

This clone came up a few times. The rearrangement joins TRBV2 to TRBJ1-4; tentative D call: TRBD1 (6 bases). The V gene lost 7 bases and the J gene lost 11 bases, with 17 bases spanning the gap. CDR1 is SNHLY and CDR2 is FYNNEI in the germline V gene. The CDR3 loop spans 13 amino acids. The CDR3 DNA reads as TGTGCCAGCACCGCACGACAGGCGCGGAAACTGTTTTTT. Its protein product is CASTARQARKLFF.

The chain employs TRBV7-3 and TRBJ2-3; TRBD2 matches 10 bases. V shed 5 bases, J shed 4 bases, and the junction held 9 bases outside the gene matches. Germline lookup yields CDR1 SGHTA and CDR2 FQGTGA. The CDR3 runs to 16 residues. The CDR3 nucleotides read TGTGCCAGCAGCCCATCCAGCGGGAGGGCCCCAGATACGCAGTATTTT. It codes for CASSPSSGRAPDTQYF.